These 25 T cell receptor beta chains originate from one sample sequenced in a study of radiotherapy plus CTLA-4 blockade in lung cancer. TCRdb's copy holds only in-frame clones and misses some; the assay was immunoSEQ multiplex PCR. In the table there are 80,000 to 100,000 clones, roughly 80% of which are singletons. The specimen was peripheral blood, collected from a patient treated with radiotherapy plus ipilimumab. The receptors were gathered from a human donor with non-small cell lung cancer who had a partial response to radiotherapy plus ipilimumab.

CDR3 sequence (DNA): TGCGCCAGCAGCCCCCAATCGACTAGCTCCTACAATGAGCAGTTCTTC. This encodes CASSPQSTSSYNEQFF. V and J are TRBV5-1 and TRBJ2-1, with a tentative D call TRBD2 (6 bases). CDR1 and CDR2 (germline): SGHRS, YFSETQ. The V end lost 4 bases, the J end lost 0 bases, and 14 bases lay between the germline ends. The CDR3 is made up of 16 amino acids. Filled out from reference TRBV5-1 and TRBJ2-1, the complete variable domain reads KAGVTQTPRYLIKTRGQQVTLSCSPISGHRSVSWYQQTPGQGLQFLFEYFSETQRNKGNFPGRFSGRQFSNSRSEMNVSTLELGDSALYLCASSPQSTSSYNEQFFGPGTRLTVL.

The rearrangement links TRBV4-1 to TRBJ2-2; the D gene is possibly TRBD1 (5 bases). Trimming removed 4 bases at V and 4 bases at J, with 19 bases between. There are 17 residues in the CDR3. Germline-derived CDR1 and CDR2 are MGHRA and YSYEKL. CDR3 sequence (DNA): TGCGCCAGCAGCCCAAGAGGCCGGGCAGGGCTCACCGGGGAGCTGTTTTTT. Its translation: CASSPRGRAGLTGELFF.

CDR3 sequence (DNA): TGTGCCAGCAGCTTCCGCGAGGGAGGAGAGACCCAGTACTTC. Its protein product is CASSFREGGETQYF. This rearrangement joins TRBV7-2 to TRBJ2-5; a possible D gene is TRBD2 (6 bases). Trimming removed 3 bases from V and 4 bases from J, with 12 bases in between. The CDR3 contains 14 residues. The germline CDR1 and CDR2 sequences are SGHTA and FQGNSA.

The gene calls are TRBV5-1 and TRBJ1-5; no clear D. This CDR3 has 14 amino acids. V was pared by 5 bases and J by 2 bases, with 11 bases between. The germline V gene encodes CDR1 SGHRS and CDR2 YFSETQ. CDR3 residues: CASREGTGNQPQHF. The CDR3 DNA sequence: TGCGCCAGCAGGGAGGGTACGGGCAATCAGCCCCAGCATTTT.

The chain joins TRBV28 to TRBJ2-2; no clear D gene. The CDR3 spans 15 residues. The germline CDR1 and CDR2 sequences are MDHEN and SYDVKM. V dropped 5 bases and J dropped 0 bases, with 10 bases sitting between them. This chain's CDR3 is CASSAERTNTGELFF. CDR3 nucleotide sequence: TGTGCCAGCAGTGCGGAACGCACGAACACCGGGGAGCTGTTTTTT.

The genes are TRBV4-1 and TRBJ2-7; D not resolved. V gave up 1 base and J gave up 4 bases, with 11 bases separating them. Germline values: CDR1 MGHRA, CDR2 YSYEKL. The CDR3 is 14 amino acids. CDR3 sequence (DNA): TGCGCCAGCAGCCAAGTCCCTGGCCAGTACGAGCAGTACTTC. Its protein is CASSQVPGQYEQYF.

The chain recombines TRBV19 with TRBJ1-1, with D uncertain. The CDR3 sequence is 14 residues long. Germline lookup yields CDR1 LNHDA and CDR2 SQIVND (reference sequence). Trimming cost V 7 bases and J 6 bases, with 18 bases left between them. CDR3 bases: TGTGCCAGTACCGACTCAGCGGGCGACGCTGAAGCTTTCTTT. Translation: CASTDSAGDAEAFF.

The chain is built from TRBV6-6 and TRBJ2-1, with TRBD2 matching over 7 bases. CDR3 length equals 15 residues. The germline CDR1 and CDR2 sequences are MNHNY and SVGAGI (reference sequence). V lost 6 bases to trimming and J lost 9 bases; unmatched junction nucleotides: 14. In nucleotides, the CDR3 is TGTGCCAGCAGCCCCCTTAGGGAGGGCCCGGGTGAGCAGTTCTTC. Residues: CASSPLREGPGEQFF.

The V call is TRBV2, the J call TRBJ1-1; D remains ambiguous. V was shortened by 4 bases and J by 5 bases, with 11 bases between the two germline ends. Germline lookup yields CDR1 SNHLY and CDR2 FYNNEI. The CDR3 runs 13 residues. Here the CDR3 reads CASSGGVETEAFF. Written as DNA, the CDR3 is TGTGCCAGCAGTGGAGGAGTCGAGACTGAAGCTTTCTTT. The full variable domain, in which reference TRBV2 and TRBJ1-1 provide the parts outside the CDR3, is EPEVTQTPSHQVTQMGQEVILRCVPISNHLYFYWYRQILGQKVEFLVSFYNNEISEKSEIFDDQFSVERPDGSNFTLKIRSTKLEDSAMYFCASSGGVETEAFFGQGTRLTVV.

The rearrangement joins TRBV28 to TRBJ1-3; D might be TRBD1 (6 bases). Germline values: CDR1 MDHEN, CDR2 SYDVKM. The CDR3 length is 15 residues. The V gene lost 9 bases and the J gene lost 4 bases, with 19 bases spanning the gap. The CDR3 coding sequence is TGTGCCAGTTCTGCCCCCGGGACACCAGGAAACACCATATATTTT. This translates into CASSAPGTPGNTIYF.

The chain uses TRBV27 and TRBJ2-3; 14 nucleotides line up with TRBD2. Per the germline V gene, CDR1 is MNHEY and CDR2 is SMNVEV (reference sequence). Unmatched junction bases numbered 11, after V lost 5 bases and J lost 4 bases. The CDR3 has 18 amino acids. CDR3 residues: CASSPRTSGRITADTQYF. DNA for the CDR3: TGTGCCAGCAGTCCCCGGACTAGCGGGAGGATAACGGCAGATACGCAGTATTTT.

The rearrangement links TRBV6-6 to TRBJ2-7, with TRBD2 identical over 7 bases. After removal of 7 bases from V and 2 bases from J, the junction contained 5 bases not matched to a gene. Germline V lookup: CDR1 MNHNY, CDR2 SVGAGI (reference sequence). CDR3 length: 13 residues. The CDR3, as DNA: TGTGCCAGCAAGGAGCGGGATACCTACGAGCAGTACTTC. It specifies CASKERDTYEQYF.

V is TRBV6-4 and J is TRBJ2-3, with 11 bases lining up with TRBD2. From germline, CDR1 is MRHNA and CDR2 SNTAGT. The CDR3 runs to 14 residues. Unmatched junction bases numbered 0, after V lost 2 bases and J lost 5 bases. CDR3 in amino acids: CASSDGLAGDTQYF. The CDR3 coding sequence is TGTGCCAGCAGTGACGGACTAGCGGGAGATACGCAGTATTTT.

This CDR3 reads CASSPGTSGSKTDTQYF. For the CDR3, the DNA is TGTGCCAGCTCCCCCGGGACTAGCGGGAGTAAGACAGATACGCAGTATTTT. The gene calls are TRBV18 and TRBJ2-3; 14 bases are shared with TRBD2. The CDR3 is 17 residues long. The J segment lost 3 bases and the V segment lost 6 bases, leaving 8 bases of the junction unmatched. Germline CDR1 and CDR2: KGHSH and LQKENI.

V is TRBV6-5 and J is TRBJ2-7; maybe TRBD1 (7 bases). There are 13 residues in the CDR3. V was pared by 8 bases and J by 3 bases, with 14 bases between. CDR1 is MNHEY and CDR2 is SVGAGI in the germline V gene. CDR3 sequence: CASGQGGHYEQYF. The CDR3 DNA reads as TGTGCCAGCGGTCAGGGGGGACACTACGAGCAGTACTTC.

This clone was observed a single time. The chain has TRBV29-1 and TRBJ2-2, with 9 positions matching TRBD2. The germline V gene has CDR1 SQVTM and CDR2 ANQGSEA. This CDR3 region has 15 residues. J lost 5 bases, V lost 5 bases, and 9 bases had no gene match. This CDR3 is CSVKREAFRTGELFF. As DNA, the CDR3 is TGCAGCGTTAAGCGGGAGGCTTTCCGAACCGGGGAGCTGTTTTTT.

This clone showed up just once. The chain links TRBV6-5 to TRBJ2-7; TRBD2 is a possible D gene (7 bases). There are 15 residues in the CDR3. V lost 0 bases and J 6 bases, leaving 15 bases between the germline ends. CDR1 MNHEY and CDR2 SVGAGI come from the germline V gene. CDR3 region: CASSYSRGGVSEQYF. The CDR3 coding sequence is TGTGCCAGCAGTTACTCGAGGGGGGGAGTCTCCGAGCAGTACTTC.

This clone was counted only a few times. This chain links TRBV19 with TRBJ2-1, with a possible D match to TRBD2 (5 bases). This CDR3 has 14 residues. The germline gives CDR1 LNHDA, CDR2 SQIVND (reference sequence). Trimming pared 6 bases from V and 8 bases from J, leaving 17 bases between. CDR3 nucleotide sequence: TGTGCCAGTAGGACCCACGGGATAGTCGATGAGCAGTTCTTC. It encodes CASRTHGIVDEQFF.

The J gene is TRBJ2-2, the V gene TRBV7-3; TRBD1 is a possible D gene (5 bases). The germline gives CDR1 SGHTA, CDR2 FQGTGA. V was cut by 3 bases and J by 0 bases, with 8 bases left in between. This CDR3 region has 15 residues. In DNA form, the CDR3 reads TGTGCCAGCAGCTTCTCGACAGCGAACACCGGGGAGCTGTTTTTT. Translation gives CASSFSTANTGELFF.

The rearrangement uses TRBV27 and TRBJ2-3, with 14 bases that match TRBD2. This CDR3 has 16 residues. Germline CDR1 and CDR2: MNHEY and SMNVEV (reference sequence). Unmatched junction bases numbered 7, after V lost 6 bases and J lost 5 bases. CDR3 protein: CASRRKGLAGEDTQYF. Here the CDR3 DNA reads TGTGCCAGCAGACGAAAGGGACTAGCGGGAGAAGATACGCAGTATTTT.

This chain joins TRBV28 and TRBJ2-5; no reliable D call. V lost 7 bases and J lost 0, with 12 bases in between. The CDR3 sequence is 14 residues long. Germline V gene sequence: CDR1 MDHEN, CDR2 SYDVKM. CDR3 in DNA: TGTGCCAGCACTACCGAGGCAGACCAAGAGACCCAGTACTTC. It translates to CASTTEADQETQYF.

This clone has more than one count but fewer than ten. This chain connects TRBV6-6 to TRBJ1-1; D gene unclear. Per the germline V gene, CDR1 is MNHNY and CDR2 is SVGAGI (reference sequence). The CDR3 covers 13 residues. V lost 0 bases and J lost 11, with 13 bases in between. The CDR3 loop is CASSYSEAGGAFF. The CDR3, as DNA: TGTGCCAGCAGTTACTCGGAGGCCGGAGGGGCTTTCTTT.

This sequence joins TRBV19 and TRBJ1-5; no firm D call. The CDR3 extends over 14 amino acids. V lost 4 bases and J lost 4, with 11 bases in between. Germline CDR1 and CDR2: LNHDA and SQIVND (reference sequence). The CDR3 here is CASSKRVRNQPQHF. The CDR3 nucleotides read TGTGCCAGTAGTAAGAGGGTTAGAAATCAGCCCCAGCATTTT.

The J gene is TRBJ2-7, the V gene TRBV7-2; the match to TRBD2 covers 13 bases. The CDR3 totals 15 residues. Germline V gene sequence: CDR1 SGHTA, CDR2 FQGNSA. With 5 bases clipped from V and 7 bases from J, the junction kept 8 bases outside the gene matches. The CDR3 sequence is CASSPILAGGREQYF. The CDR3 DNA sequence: TGTGCCAGCAGCCCAATACTAGCGGGAGGGCGGGAGCAGTACTTC.

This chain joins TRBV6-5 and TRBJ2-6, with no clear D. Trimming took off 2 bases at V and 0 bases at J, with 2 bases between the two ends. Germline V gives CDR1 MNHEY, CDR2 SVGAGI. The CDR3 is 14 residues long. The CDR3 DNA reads TGTGCCAGCAGTTACCTCTCTGGGGCCAACGTCCTGACTTTC. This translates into CASSYLSGANVLTF.